A single sample is the source of the 26 T cell receptor beta chains below, sequenced in a study of blood T cell repertoires in COVID-19. Generated by immunoSEQ multiplex PCR, the TCRdb table keeps only in-frame clones and is missing some. The table lists 150,000 or so clones, approximately 90% of them singletons. Sequenced: peripheral blood. The receptors stem from a human donor in a cohort sampled during active COVID-19.

The chain is built from TRBV5-4 and TRBJ2-5, with 10 bases that match TRBD2. The V gene end was trimmed by 4 bases and the J gene end by 4 bases; junction bases not matched to a gene: 7. There are 15 residues in the CDR3. Germline V lookup: CDR1 SGHNT, CDR2 YYREEE (reference sequence). CDR3 nucleotide sequence: TGTGCCAGCAGCCGTAGCGGGGGGAAAATAGAGACCCAGTACTTC. It encodes CASSRSGGKIETQYF.

The chain uses TRBV3-1 (or the pseudogene TRBV3-2) and TRBJ2-7; D may be TRBD1 (6 bases). Trimming stripped 4 bases from V and 3 bases from J, with 10 bases between. CDR1 LGHDT and CDR2 YNNKEL come from the germline V gene (reference sequence). This CDR3 is 13 amino acids long. The CDR3 is CASSLGTFYEQYF. CDR3 nucleotides: TGTGCCAGCAGCCTCGGGACATTCTACGAGCAGTACTTC.

CDR3 protein: CATSRAPGTGSHEQYF. The CDR3 nucleotides are TGTGCCACCAGCAGAGCGCCCGGGACAGGGAGCCACGAGCAGTACTTC. The J gene is TRBJ2-7, the V gene TRBV15; 9 nucleotides match TRBD1. V shed 1 base, J shed 5 bases, and the junction held 9 bases outside the gene matches. There are 16 residues in the CDR3. Per the germline V gene, CDR1 is LNHNV and CDR2 is YYDKDF (reference sequence).

Only one count was recorded for this clone. The V gene is TRBV19, the J gene TRBJ2-6, with 9 bases aligning to TRBD1. With 7 bases clipped from V and 2 bases from J, the junction kept 9 bases outside the gene matches. From germline, CDR1 is LNHDA and CDR2 SQIVND (reference sequence). The CDR3 spans 17 residues. CDR3 nucleotide sequence: TGTGCCAGTACCCCGGGACAGGGCTTCCCTGGGGCCAACGTCCTGACTTTC. Protein: CASTPGQGFPGANVLTF.

This rearrangement joins TRBV7-2 to TRBJ2-1; D possibly corresponds to TRBD2 (5 bases). Germline V gene lookup returns CDR1 SGHTA and CDR2 FQGNSA. The CDR3 has 15 amino acids. V was pared by 0 bases and J by 0 bases, with 6 bases between. The CDR3 bases are TGTGCCAGCAGCTTAGCGCGGGTCTCCTACAATGAGCAGTTCTTC. This translates into CASSLARVSYNEQFF.

The chain employs TRBV30 and TRBJ1-2; the D gene is possibly TRBD1 (5 bases). Germline values: CDR1 GTSNPN, CDR2 SVGIG (reference sequence). The V end lost 2 bases, the J end lost 4 bases, and 20 bases lay between the germline ends. The CDR3 has 16 residues. This chain's CDR3 is CAWSPPRWGTSYGYTF. CDR3 sequence (DNA): TGTGCCTGGAGTCCTCCCCGGTGGGGCACTTCCTATGGCTACACCTTC. Complete variable domain (other parts from reference TRBV30 and TRBJ1-2): SQTIHQWPATLVQPVGSPLSLECTVEGTSNPNLYWYRQAAGRGLQLLFYSVGIGQISSEVPQNLSASRPQDRQFILSSKKLLLSDSGFYLCAWSPPRWGTSYGYTFGSGTRLTVV.

This clone appeared once. This chain links TRBV28 with TRBJ2-6, with 11 bases fitting TRBD1. The ends lost 1 base at V and 4 bases at J; junction bases unmatched: 15. The CDR3 sequence is 21 residues long. CDR1 and CDR2 from the germline V gene are MDHEN and SYDVKM. CDR3 in amino acids: CASSLSTDPGQGEFGANVLTF. CDR3 nucleotides: TGTGCCAGCAGTTTATCCACGGATCCGGGACAGGGGGAGTTCGGGGCCAACGTCCTGACTTTC.

The rearrangement joins TRBV4-1 to TRBJ2-7; the D gene is possibly TRBD1 (6 bases). The germline V gene encodes CDR1 MGHRA and CDR2 YSYEKL. Trimming shortened V by 5 bases and J by 0 bases, and 11 bases separated the two germline ends. The length of the CDR3 is 14 residues. The CDR3, as DNA: TGCGCCAGCAGCACCTACAGGGACTCCTACGAGCAGTACTTC. This codes for CASSTYRDSYEQYF.

V is TRBV2 and J is TRBJ2-4; 9 bases agree with TRBD2. V lost 6 bases, J lost 8 bases, and 5 bases stayed unmatched. CDR3 length: 13 amino acids. Germline V gives CDR1 SNHLY, CDR2 FYNNEI. In nucleotides, the CDR3 is TGTGCCAGCAGAGCTAGCGGGAAGGACATTCAGTACTTC. Protein sequence: CASRASGKDIQYF.

This chain joins TRBV28 and TRBJ2-3, with TRBD2 matching 9 bases. This CDR3 region has 17 residues. Germline CDR1 reads MDHEN; CDR2 reads SYDVKM. The junction had 7 bases not matched to a gene; V was cut back by 3 bases and J by 0 bases. The CDR3 DNA reads TGTGCCAGCAGTTTGTGGAGCGGGGGGAAGAGCACAGATACGCAGTATTTT. Protein sequence: CASSLWSGGKSTDTQYF.

The chain uses TRBV30 and TRBJ1-1; possible D gene TRBD1, 6 bases. Per germline, CDR1 GTSNPN and CDR2 SVGIG (reference sequence). The germline V and J ends were trimmed by 1 base and 4 bases, with 10 bases remaining between them. The CDR3 spans 13 residues. This chain's CDR3 is CAWSEQGTTEAFF. The CDR3 region has the DNA TGTGCCTGGAGTGAGCAGGGGACCACTGAAGCTTTCTTT.

The rearrangement uses TRBV21-1 and TRBJ2-3; the table's D gene call, TRBD1, was not cross checked with the DNA. TRBV21-1 is recorded as a pseudogene. The CDR3 length is 13 residues. The CDR3, as DNA: TGTGCCGGTCAGACAGTGAGCACAGATACGCAGTATTTT. Its protein is CAGQTVSTDTQYF.

The chain links TRBV29-1 to TRBJ2-6, with D tentatively TRBD2 (5 bases). CDR1 is SQVTM and CDR2 is ANQGSEA in the germline V gene. This CDR3 comprises 14 residues. Trimming pared 5 bases from V and 2 bases from J, leaving 10 bases between. CDR3 sequence (DNA): TGCAGCGTTCGTACGGGGACTGGGGCCAACGTCCTGACTTTC. This gives the protein CSVRTGTGANVLTF.

The chain joins TRBV2 to TRBJ2-3, with a weak D call TRBD2 (6 bases). The CDR3 runs 15 residues. Germline values: CDR1 SNHLY, CDR2 FYNNEI. V was pared by 5 bases and J by 1 base, with 13 bases between. In DNA form, the CDR3 reads TGTGCCAGCAGTTCAACTAGCACCCGCACAGATACGCAGTATTTT. Translating gives CASSSTSTRTDTQYF.

The CDR3 sequence: CASSQVIGVMGEQYF. CDR3 DNA: TGCGCCAGCAGCCAAGTAATAGGGGTTATGGGCGAGCAGTACTTC. The chain is built from TRBV4-1 and TRBJ2-7; TRBD1 is a possible D gene (5 bases). The CDR3 totals 15 residues. Deletions cut 1 base from V and 6 bases from J, with 16 bases between. CDR1 and CDR2 (germline): MGHRA, YSYEKL.

This clone was seen just once. The CDR3 sequence: CASSLQGLNTEAFF. CDR3 bases: TGTGCCAGCAGCTTACAGGGCCTGAACACTGAAGCTTTCTTT. V is TRBV11-2 and J is TRBJ1-1; D perhaps matches TRBD1 (5 bases). The V gene's germline CDR1 is SGHAT and CDR2 FQNNGV. Trimming removed 2 bases at V and 0 bases at J, with 7 bases between. The length of the CDR3 is 14 residues. Full variable domain (missing parts from reference TRBV11-2 and TRBJ1-1): EAGVAQSPRYKIIEKRQSVAFWCNPISGHATLYWYQQILGQGPKLLIQFQNNGVVDDSQLPKDRFSAERLKGVDSTLKIQPAKLEDSAVYLCASSLQGLNTEAFFGQGTRLTVV.

In its sample, this clone was seen once. The V gene is TRBV25-1, the J gene TRBJ1-4; D may be TRBD1 (6 bases). The germline V and J ends were trimmed by 4 bases and 8 bases, with 14 bases remaining between them. In germline, CDR1 is MGHDK, CDR2 SYGVNS. This CDR3 is built from 14 residues. CDR3 DNA: TGTGCCAGCAGTGCGACAGGAGCGGGGGAAAAACTGTTTTTT. It specifies CASSATGAGEKLFF.

The J gene is TRBJ2-7, the V gene TRBV28; 7 positions agree with TRBD2. Losses at the gene ends were 7 bases for V and 0 bases for J; bases not matched to a gene: 21. The V gene's germline CDR1 is MDHEN and CDR2 SYDVKM. The CDR3 is made up of 19 amino acids. The CDR3 sequence: CASTPREFSFSPPSYEQYF. In DNA, the CDR3 is TGTGCCAGCACCCCGCGGGAGTTTAGCTTTAGCCCTCCCTCCTACGAGCAGTACTTC.

The chain uses TRBV5-1 and TRBJ2-2; tentative D call: TRBD1 (6 bases). The CDR3 is 17 amino acids. CDR1 and CDR2 from the germline V gene are SGHRS and YFSETQ. Trimming removed 1 base from V and 5 bases from J, with 18 bases in between. Here the CDR3 DNA reads TGCGCCAGCAGCTTGTCGGTGGGCGGCAGGGGAACCGGGGAGCTGTTTTTT. Encoded protein: CASSLSVGGRGTGELFF.

V is TRBV5-1 and J is TRBJ2-3; D not resolved. Deletions cut 1 base from V and 3 bases from J, with 9 bases between. CDR1 SGHRS and CDR2 YFSETQ come from the germline V gene. The CDR3 length is 14 residues. The CDR3 nucleotides read TGCGCCAGCAGCTTGCTCGGGTGGACAGATACGCAGTATTTT. It encodes CASSLLGWTDTQYF. The whole variable domain, remainder taken from reference TRBV5-1 and TRBJ2-3, is KAGVTQTPRYLIKTRGQQVTLSCSPISGHRSVSWYQQTPGQGLQFLFEYFSETQRNKGNFPGRFSGRQFSNSRSEMNVSTLELGDSALYLCASSLLGWTDTQYFGPGTRLTVL.

The rearrangement joins TRBV5-6 to TRBJ2-7; 8 positions match TRBD1. The CDR3 spans 16 residues. J gave up 3 bases and V 0 bases, and 8 bases lay outside the gene matches. Germline V CDR1 and CDR2: SGHDT, YYEEEE. CDR3: CASSLAFGQGGYEQYF. The CDR3 nucleotides read TGTGCCAGCAGCTTGGCCTTCGGACAGGGAGGCTACGAGCAGTACTTC.

The chain couples TRBV4-3 to TRBJ1-1; D possibly corresponds to TRBD1 (5 bases). The CDR3 runs 17 residues. V gave up 2 bases and J gave up 2 bases, with 18 bases separating them. CDR1 is LGHNA, CDR2 YSLEER, per germline. The CDR3 reads CASSQYETGGSNTEAFF. The CDR3 nucleotides read TGCGCCAGCAGCCAATACGAAACCGGGGGATCAAACACTGAAGCTTTCTTT.

The rearrangement links TRBV5-8 to TRBJ1-2; TRBD1 matches 7 bases. Germline lookup yields CDR1 SGHTS and CDR2 YDEGEE. The junction had 9 bases not matched to a gene; V was cut back by 5 bases and J by 5 bases. The CDR3 has 14 amino acids. In nucleotides, the CDR3 is TGTGCCAGCAGATCCGGGACAGCGTCTTATGGCTACACCTTC. Amino acid sequence: CASRSGTASYGYTF.

The chain links TRBV7-9 to TRBJ2-7; D remains ambiguous. CDR1 SEHNR and CDR2 FQNEAQ come from the germline V gene (reference sequence). The CDR3 extends over 12 amino acids. Trimming removed 2 bases from V and 5 bases from J, with 7 bases in between. The DNA of the CDR3 is TGTGCCAGCAGCTTACTAGATAACGAGCAGTACTTC. This sequence encodes CASSLLDNEQYF.

The V call is TRBV14, the J call TRBJ2-7, with a weak D call TRBD2 (5 bases). Trimming removed 0 bases from V and 4 bases from J, with 10 bases in between. There are 14 residues in the CDR3. In germline, CDR1 is SGHDN, CDR2 FVKESK. CDR3 protein: CASSQDWRAYEQYF. CDR3 nucleotide sequence: TGTGCCAGCAGCCAAGATTGGCGGGCATACGAGCAGTACTTC.

This chain links TRBV30 with TRBJ1-1; D gene unclear. V was pared by 1 base and J by 11 bases, with 17 bases between. Germline values: CDR1 GTSNPN, CDR2 SVGIG (reference sequence). The CDR3 spans 13 residues. The CDR3 DNA is TGTGCCTGGAGTGACGCGGGCGTAGGACGGGCTTTCTTT. Translation: CAWSDAGVGRAFF.